Here is one TCR beta chain with its context. What it binds is unknown. This CDR3 region has 14 residues. Germline CDR1 is SEHNR and CDR2 is FQNEAQ (reference sequence). V lost 5 bases and J 2 bases, leaving 13 bases between the germline ends. The record originates from a study of T cell responses to AZD1222 COVID-19 vaccine. General study findings and limits: Most donors were white British, females outnumbered males, and clonal diversity was possibly underestimated. Two doses of AZD1222 preceded a rise in Spike-specific TCR breadth and depth. Among AZD1222 vaccinees, only five to seven were seropositive at baseline. Repertoires in all cases were sampled only once the peak T cell response had passed.

Produced via immunoSEQ multiplex PCR; TCRdb's table is partial and in-frame only. Here the sample spans over 200,000 clones, around 94% being singletons. This clonotype was obtained from an adult who received the MenACWY meningococcal vaccine as a control. The chain has TRBV7-9 and TRBJ2-7; D is tentatively TRBD1 or TRBD2 (5 bases each). This specimen consisted of peripheral blood, obtained 28 days after the second dose of the MenACWY control vaccine. CDR3 coding DNA: TGTGCCAGCAGCGCCCGGGACGTCCCCTACGAGCAGTACTTC. It encodes CASSARDVPYEQYF.